The entry that follows covers one T cell receptor (beta chain) sequence. Its target is not known. This sample stems from a study of T-cell memory formation after mild COVID-19. Regarding the study as a whole: Clones that contracted from day 15 to 85 had balanced CD4/CD8; later expanders were CD4+ biased. CD4+ contracting clones lay mainly in CM and EM, CD8+ ones in EMRA.

Looked up from germline, CDR1 is LNHDA and CDR2 is SQIVND (reference sequence). Trimming left V 5 bases short and J 4 bases short, with 8 bases between. The CDR3 spans 12 residues. A single record per CDR3 protein comes from TCRdb applying MiXCR to the 5' RACE reads. The table shows around 470,000 distinct CDR3 sequences, with 15% to 20% occurring only once. Sequencing was done on a sample of PBMCs or a T cell subset sorted from them (not recorded which). The TCR sequence derives from an adult woman who had mild COVID-19 (a few samples of this study predate the infection). Cell type and time point are not known. This chain uses TRBV19 with TRBJ1-2; D unresolved. In DNA, the CDR3 is TGTGCCAGTAGTCCCGCTGGCTATGGCTACACCTTC. This encodes CASSPAGYGYTF.